The clone carrying this T cell receptor (beta chain) came up many times. This sample is drawn from a study of identical twins. In TCRdb, the 5' RACE reads were re-called with MiXCR into one record per CDR3 protein. The sample has fewer than 900,000 distinct CDR3 sequences; approximately 21% are singletons. This same sample was also taken into another study, of T cells expressing NK-cell markers.

Specimen: PBMCs. The receptor was derived from a woman aged 18-35 years in good health.

CDR3 sequence reads: CASSLQGRGNSPLHF. CDR3 nucleotide sequence: TGTGCCAGCAGTTTACAGGGGAGGGGGAATTCACCCCTCCACTTT. The chain combines TRBV6-5 with TRBJ1-6, with 7 bases aligning to TRBD1. CDR3 length: 15 residues. J was trimmed by 7 bases and V by 4 bases; bases with no gene match: 7. CDR1 and CDR2 (germline): MNHEY, SVGAGI.